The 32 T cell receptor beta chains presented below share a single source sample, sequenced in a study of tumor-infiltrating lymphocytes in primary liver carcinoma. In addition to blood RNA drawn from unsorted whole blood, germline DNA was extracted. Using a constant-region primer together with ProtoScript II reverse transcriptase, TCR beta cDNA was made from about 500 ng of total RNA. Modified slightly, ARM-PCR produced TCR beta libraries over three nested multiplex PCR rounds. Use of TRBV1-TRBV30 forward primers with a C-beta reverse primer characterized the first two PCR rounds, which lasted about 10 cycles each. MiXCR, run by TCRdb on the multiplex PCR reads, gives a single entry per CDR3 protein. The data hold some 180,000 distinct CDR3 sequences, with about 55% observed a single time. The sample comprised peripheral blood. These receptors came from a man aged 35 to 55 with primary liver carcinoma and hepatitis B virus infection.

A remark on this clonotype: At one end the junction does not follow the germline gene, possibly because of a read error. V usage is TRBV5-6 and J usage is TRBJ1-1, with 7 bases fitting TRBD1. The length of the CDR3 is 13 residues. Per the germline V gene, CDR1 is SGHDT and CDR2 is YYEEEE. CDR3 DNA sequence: TGTGCCAGCAGGTGGACAGGATCCACTGATGCTTTCTTT. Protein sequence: CASRWTGSTDAFF.

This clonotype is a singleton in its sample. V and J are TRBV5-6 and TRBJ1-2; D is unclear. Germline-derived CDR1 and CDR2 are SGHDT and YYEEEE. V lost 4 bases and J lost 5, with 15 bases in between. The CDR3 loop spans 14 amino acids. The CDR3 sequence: CASSPRVRGYGYTF. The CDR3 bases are TGTGCCAGCAGCCCTAGGGTGCGCGGATATGGCTACACCTTC.

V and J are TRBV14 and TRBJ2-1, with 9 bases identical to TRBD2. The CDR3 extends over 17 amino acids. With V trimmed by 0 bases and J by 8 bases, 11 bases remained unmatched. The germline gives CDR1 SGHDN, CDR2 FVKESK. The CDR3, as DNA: TGTGCCAGCAGCCAAGATAACGGCGGGAGGGCCGGCGATGAGCAGTTCTTC. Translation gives CASSQDNGGRAGDEQFF.

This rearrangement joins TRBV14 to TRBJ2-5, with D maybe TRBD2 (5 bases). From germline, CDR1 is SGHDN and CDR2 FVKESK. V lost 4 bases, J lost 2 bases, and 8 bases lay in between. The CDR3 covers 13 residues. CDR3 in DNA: TGTGCCAGCAGCCGGACTGATCAAGAGACCCAGTACTTC. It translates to CASSRTDQETQYF.

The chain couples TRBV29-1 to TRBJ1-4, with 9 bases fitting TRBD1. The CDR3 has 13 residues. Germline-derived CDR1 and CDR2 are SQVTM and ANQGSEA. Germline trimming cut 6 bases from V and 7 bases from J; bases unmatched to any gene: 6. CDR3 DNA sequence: TGCAGCGTCGGGGGACAGGGTGGTGAAAAACTGTTTTTT. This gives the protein CSVGGQGGEKLFF.

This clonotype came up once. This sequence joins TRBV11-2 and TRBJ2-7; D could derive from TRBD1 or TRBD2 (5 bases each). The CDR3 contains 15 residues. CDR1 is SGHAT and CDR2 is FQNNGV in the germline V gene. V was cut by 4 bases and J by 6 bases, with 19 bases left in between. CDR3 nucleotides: TGTGCCAGCAGCTCTACATGGGACCGGAGGTGCGAGCAGTACTTC. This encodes CASSSTWDRRCEQYF.

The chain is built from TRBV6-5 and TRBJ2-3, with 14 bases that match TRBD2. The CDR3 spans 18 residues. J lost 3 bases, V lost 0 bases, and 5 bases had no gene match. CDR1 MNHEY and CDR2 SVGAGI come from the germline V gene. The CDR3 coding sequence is TGTGCCAGCAGTTACTCCGGGACTAGCGGGAGAAGGACAGATACGCAGTATTTT. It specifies CASSYSGTSGRRTDTQYF.

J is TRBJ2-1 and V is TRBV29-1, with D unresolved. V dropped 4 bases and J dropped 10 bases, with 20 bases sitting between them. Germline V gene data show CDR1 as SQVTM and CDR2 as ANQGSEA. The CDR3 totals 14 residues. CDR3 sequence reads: CSVGRRPTQLEQFF. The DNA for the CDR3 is TGCAGCGTTGGAAGAAGGCCTACACAATTGGAGCAGTTCTTC.

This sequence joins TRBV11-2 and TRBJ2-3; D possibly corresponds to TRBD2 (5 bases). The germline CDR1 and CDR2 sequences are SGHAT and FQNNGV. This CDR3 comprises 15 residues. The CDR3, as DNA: TGTGTCAGTAGCTTAGTTCGGGGTGTAAAAGATACGCAGTATTTT. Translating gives CVSSLVRGVKDTQYF.

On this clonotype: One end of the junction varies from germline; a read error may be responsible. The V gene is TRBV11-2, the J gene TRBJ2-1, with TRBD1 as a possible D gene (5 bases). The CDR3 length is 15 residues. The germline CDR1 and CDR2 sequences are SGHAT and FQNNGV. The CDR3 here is CASSLPSTAPDEQLF. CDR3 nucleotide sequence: TGTGCCAGCAGCTTACCTTCGACAGCCCCCGACGAGCAGCTCTTC.

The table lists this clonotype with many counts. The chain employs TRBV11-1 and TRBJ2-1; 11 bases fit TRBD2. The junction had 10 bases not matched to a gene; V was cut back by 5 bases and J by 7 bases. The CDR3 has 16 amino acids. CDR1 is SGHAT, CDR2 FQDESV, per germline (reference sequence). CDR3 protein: CASSPLAGGPGNEQFF. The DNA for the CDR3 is TGTGCCAGCAGCCCTTTAGCGGGAGGGCCGGGAAATGAGCAGTTCTTC.

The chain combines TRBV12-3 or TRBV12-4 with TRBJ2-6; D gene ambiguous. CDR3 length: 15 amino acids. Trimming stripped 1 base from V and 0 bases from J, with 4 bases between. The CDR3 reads CASSLGDSGANVLTF. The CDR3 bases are TGTGCCAGCAGTTTAGGCGACTCTGGGGCCAACGTCCTGACTTTC.

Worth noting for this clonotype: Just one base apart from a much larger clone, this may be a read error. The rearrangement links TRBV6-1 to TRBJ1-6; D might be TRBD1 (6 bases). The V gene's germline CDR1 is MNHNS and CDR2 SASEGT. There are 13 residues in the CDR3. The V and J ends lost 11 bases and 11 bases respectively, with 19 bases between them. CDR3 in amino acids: CASSGALGPPLHF. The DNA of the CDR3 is TGTGCCTCGTCGGGGGCTCTCGGTCCACCCCTCCACTTT.

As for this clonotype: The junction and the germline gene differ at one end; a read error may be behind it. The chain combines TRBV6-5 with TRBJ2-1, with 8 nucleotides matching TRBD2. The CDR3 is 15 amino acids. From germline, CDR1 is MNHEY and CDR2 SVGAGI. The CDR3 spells CANRRGGPSYNEQFF. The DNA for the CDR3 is TGTGCCAACAGACGGGGGGGCCCCTCCTACAACGAGCAGTTCTTC.

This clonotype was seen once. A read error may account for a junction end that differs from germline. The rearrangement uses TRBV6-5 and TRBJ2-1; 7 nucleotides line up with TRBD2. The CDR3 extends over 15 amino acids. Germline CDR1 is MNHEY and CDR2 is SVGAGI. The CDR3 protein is CASSSVAGVRNGQFF. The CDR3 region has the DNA TGTGCCAGCAGTTCTGTTGCGGGAGTGAGGAATGGGCAGTTCTTC.

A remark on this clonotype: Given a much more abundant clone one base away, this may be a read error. The CDR3 bases are TGTACCATCGGTATCCAATTATACGAGCAGTACTTC. The encoded protein is CTIGIQLYEQYF. The chain combines TRBV10-3 with TRBJ2-7; no clear D gene. CDR3 length: 12 amino acids. Germline V lookup: CDR1 ENHRY, CDR2 SYGVKD.

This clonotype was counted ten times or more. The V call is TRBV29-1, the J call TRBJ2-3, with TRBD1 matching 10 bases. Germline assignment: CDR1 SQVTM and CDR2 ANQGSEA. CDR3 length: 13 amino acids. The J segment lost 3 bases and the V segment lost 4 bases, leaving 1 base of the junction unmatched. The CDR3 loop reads CSVAGQGTDTQYF. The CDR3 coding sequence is TGCAGCGTTGCGGGACAGGGGACAGATACGCAGTATTTT.

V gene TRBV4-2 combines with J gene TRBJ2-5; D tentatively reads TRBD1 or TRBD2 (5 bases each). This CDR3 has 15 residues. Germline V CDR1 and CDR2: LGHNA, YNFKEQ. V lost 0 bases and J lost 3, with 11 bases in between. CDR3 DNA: TGTGCCAGCAGCCAAGACGCCCAGGGAGAAGAGACCCAGTACTTC. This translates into CASSQDAQGEETQYF.

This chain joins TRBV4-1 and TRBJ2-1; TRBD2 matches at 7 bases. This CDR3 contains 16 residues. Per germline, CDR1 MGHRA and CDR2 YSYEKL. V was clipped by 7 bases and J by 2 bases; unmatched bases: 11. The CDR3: CASNREAGSPYNEQFF. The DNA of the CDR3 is TGCGCCAGCAACCGAGAAGCGGGATCTCCCTACAATGAGCAGTTCTTC.

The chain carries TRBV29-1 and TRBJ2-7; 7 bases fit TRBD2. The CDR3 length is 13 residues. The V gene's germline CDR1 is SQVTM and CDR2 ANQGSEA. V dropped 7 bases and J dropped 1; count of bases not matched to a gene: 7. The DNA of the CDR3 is TGCAGCGCCAGCGGGGTACCTTCCTACGAGCAGTACTTC. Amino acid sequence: CSASGVPSYEQYF.

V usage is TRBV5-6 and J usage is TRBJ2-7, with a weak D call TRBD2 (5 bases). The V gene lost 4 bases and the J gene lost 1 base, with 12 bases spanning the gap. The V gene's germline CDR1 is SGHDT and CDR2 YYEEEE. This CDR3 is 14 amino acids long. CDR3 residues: CASSPWPGSYEQYF. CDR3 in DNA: TGTGCCAGCAGCCCATGGCCGGGGTCCTACGAGCAGTACTTC. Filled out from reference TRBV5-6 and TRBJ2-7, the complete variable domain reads DAGVTQSPTHLIKTRGQQVTLRCSPKSGHDTVSWYQQALGQGPQFIFQYYEEEERQRGNFPDRFSGHQFPNYSSELNVNALLLGDSALYLCASSPWPGSYEQYFGPGTRLTVT.

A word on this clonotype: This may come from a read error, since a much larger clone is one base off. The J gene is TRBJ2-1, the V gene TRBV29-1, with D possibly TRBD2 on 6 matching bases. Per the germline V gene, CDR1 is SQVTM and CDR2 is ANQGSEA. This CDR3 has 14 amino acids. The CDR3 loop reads CSVARDFPYNKQFF. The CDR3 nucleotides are TGCAGCGTCGCGAGGGACTTCCCCTACAATAAGCAGTTCTTC.

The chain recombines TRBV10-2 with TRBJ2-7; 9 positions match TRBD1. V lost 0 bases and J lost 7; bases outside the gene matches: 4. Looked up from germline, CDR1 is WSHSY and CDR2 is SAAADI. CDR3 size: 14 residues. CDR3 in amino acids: CASSESQGAREQYF. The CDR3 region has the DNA TGCGCCAGCAGTGAGTCACAGGGGGCACGAGAGCAGTACTTC.

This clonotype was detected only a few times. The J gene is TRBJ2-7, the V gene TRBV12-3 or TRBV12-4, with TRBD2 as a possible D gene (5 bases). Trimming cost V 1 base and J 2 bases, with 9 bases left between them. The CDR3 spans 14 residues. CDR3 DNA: TGTGCCAGCAGTTTAGGTGACGGGGCCTACGAGCAGTACTTC. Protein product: CASSLGDGAYEQYF.

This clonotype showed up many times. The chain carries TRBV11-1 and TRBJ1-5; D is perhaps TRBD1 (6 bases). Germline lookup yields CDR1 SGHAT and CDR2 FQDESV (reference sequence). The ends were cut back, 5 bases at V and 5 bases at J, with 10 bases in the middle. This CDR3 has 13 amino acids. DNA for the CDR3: TGTGCCAGCAGCCAGGGGACTTATCAGCCCCAGCATTTT. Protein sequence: CASSQGTYQPQHF.

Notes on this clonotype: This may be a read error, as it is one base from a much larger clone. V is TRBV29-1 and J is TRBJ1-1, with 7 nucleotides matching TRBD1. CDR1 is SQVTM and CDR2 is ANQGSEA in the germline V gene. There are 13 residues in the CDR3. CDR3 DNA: TGCAGGGTTGACAGGGTGGTAAACACTGAAGCTTTCTTT. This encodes CRVDRVVNTEAFF.

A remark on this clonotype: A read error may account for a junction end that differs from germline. CDR3 loop: CTSSSTGGTETQYF. CDR3 bases: TGTACCAGCAGTTCCACCGGAGGTACAGAGACCCAGTACTTC. The genes are TRBV28 and TRBJ2-5, with D possibly being TRBD2 (5 bases). The CDR3 loop spans 14 amino acids. The V gene's germline CDR1 is MDHEN and CDR2 SYDVKM.

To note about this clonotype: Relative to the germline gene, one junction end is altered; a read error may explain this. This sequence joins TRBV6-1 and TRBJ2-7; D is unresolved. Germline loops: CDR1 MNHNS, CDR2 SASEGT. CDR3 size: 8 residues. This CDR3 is CASSAPPF. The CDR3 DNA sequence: TGTGCCAGCAGTGCTCCCCCTTTC.

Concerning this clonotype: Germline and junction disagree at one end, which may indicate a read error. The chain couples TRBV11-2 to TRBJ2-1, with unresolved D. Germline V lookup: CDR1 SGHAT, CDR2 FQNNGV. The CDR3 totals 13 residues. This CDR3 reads CASSLDYYSEQFF. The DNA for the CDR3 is TGTGCCAGCAGCTTAGATTACTACAGTGAGCAGTTCTTC.

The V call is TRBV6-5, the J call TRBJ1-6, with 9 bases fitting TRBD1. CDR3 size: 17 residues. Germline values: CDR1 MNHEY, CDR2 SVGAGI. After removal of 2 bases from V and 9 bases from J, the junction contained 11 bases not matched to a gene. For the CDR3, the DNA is TGTGCCAGCAGTTACAGTCTCGGGACAGGGCTCCCTTCACCCCTCCACTTT. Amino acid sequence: CASSYSLGTGLPSPLHF.

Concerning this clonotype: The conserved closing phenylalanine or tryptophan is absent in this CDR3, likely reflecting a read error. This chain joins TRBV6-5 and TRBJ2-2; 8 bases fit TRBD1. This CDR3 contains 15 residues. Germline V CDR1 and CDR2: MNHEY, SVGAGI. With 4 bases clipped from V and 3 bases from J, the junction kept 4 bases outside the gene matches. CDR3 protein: CASSLQGVDTGELFL. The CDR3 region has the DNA TGTGCCAGCAGTTTACAGGGGGTCGACACCGGGGAGCTGTTTCTT.

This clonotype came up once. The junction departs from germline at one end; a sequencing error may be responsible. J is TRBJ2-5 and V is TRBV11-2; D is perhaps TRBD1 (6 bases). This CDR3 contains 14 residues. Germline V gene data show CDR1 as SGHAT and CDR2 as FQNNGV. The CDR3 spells CASSSVGAGETQHF. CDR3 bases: TGTGCCAGCAGCTCAGTGGGGGCAGGAGAGACCCAGCACTTC. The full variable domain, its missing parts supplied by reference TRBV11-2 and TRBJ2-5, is EAGVAQSPRYKIIEKRQSVAFWCNPISGHATLYWYQQILGQGPKLLIQFQNNGVVDDSQLPKDRFSAERLKGVDSTLKIQPAKLEDSAVYLCASSSVGAGETQHFGPGTRLLVL.